Following are 28 T cell receptor beta chains from one sample sequenced in a study of vaccination effects on CD4 cells after COVID-19. Isolation of CD4+ T cells took place after ten to eleven days of culture. Assay used: immunoSEQ multiplex PCR; TCRdb lists only in-frame clones, some missing. The table shows around 70,000 clones, with around 77% occurring only once. These receptors' targets are unknown. The sample here was CD4+ T cells from PBMCs cultured without peptide, taken before COVID-19 vaccination. The receptor source for this set is a human donor who received a COVID-19 vaccine.

The chain links TRBV7-2 to TRBJ2-1, with D perhaps matching TRBD2 (7 bases). The V end was cut by 8 bases, the J end by 8 bases, with 16 bases between. Germline V lookup: CDR1 SGHTA, CDR2 FQGNSA. This CDR3 has 13 residues. CDR3 sequence reads: CASRSSGGYEQFF. CDR3 coding DNA: TGTGCCAGCCGATCCTCGGGGGGCTATGAGCAGTTCTTC. Drawing the rest from reference TRBV7-2 and TRBJ2-1, the complete variable domain is GAGVSQSPSNKVTEKGKDVELRCDPISGHTALYWYRQSLGQGLEFLIYFQGNSAPDKSGLPSDRFSAERTGGSVSTLTIQRTQQEDSAVYLCASRSSGGYEQFFGPGTRLTVL.

The gene calls are TRBV5-1 and TRBJ1-2, with 8 bases lining up with TRBD1. V lost 1 base and J lost 4; bases outside the gene matches: 6. CDR3 length: 15 residues. Germline V CDR1 and CDR2: SGHRS, YFSETQ. The CDR3 here is CASSLWQGASYGYTF. CDR3 in DNA: TGCGCCAGCAGCTTGTGGCAGGGGGCTTCCTATGGCTACACCTTC.

The V call is TRBV19, the J call TRBJ2-1, with 10 bases that match TRBD2. J was trimmed by 7 bases and V by 3 bases; bases with no gene match: 6. The CDR3 runs to 15 residues. The germline CDR1 and CDR2 sequences are LNHDA and SQIVND (reference sequence). The CDR3 region is CASSIPTSGQNEQFF. DNA for the CDR3: TGTGCCAGTAGTATCCCGACTAGCGGGCAGAATGAGCAGTTCTTC.

This chain connects TRBV9 to TRBJ1-1; D is unclear. The CDR3 length is 13 residues. Germline V gene lookup returns CDR1 SGDLS and CDR2 YYNGEE. V lost 3 bases and J 0 bases, leaving 6 bases between the germline ends. The CDR3 sequence: CASSGQLNTEAFF. DNA of the CDR3: TGTGCCAGCAGCGGCCAGCTGAACACTGAAGCTTTCTTT.

This chain connects TRBV6-2 or TRBV6-3 to TRBJ2-7; D remains ambiguous. V was cut by 2 bases and J by 3 bases, with 8 bases left in between. Germline CDR1 reads MNHEY; CDR2 reads SVGEGT. The CDR3 covers 13 residues. In DNA form, the CDR3 reads TGTGCCAGCAGTTACCGGGTCGGCTACGAGCAGTACGTC. Amino acids: CASSYRVGYEQYV.

The J gene is TRBJ1-2, the V gene TRBV7-2; D ambiguous. Trimming cost V 8 bases and J 3 bases, with 16 bases left between them. The CDR3 loop spans 14 amino acids. CDR1 and CDR2 from the germline V gene are SGHTA and FQGNSA. The CDR3 region is CASGTFVPDYGYTF. Here the CDR3 DNA reads TGTGCCAGCGGTACCTTCGTGCCGGACTATGGCTACACCTTC.

The chain employs TRBV28 and TRBJ2-7; possibly TRBD1 for D (6 bases). The CDR3 consists of 14 residues. CDR1 and CDR2 (germline): MDHEN, SYDVKM. The V and J ends lost 6 bases and 7 bases respectively, with 19 bases between them. The CDR3 nucleotides read TGTGCCAGCAGCTCTCCCTCCCCAGGGGTAGAGCAGTACGTC. As protein: CASSSPSPGVEQYV.

V gene TRBV5-1 combines with J gene TRBJ1-3; no reliable D call. From germline, CDR1 is SGHRS and CDR2 YFSETQ. Trimming took 1 base from V and 0 from J, leaving 8 bases between them. The CDR3 is 15 amino acids. In nucleotides, the CDR3 is TGCGCCAGCAGCTTGACCAGCAGCTCTGGAAACACCATATATTTT. The encoded protein is CASSLTSSSGNTIYF. The entire variable domain, with the rest obtained from reference TRBV5-1 and TRBJ1-3, is as follows: KAGVTQTPRYLIKTRGQQVTLSCSPISGHRSVSWYQQTPGQGLQFLFEYFSETQRNKGNFPGRFSGRQFSNSRSEMNVSTLELGDSALYLCASSLTSSSGNTIYFGEGSWLTVV.

V usage is TRBV3-1 (or the pseudogene TRBV3-2) and J usage is TRBJ2-5; 10 bases are shared with TRBD1. Per germline, CDR1 LGHDT and CDR2 YNNKEL (reference sequence). This CDR3 is built from 15 residues. Trimming cost V 4 bases and J 5 bases; bases outside gene matches: 7. The CDR3 DNA sequence: TGTGCCAGCAGCCTTCGGACAGGGGGATTTGAGACCCAGTACTTC. Its protein is CASSLRTGGFETQYF.

This clone was seen only a few times. The V gene is TRBV5-4, the J gene TRBJ1-1, with D tentatively TRBD1 (6 bases). Trimming left V 1 base short and J 3 bases short, with 7 bases between. Germline CDR1 is SGHNT and CDR2 is YYREEE (reference sequence). The CDR3 covers 13 residues. CDR3 coding DNA: TGTGCCAGCAGCTTGCCAGGGGACACTGAAGCTTTCTTT. Its translation: CASSLPGDTEAFF.

The chain is built from TRBV7-9 and TRBJ1-2; a weak D match, TRBD1 (5 bases). The CDR3 is 14 amino acids. Per the germline V gene, CDR1 is SEHNR and CDR2 is FQNEAQ (reference sequence). Trimming left V 5 bases short and J 4 bases short, with 14 bases between. The DNA for the CDR3 is TGTGCCAGCAGCGGGGTGCAGGGAGGCTATGGCTACACCTTC. This translates into CASSGVQGGYGYTF.

The rearrangement uses TRBV5-1 and TRBJ1-2, with 9 bases aligning to TRBD1. Germline V gives CDR1 SGHRS, CDR2 YFSETQ. This CDR3 region has 16 residues. V dropped 3 bases and J dropped 1; count of bases not matched to a gene: 7. The CDR3 DNA reads TGCGCCAGCAGCTCCGGGACAGGGAGTCGTAACTATGGCTACACCTTC. Residues: CASSSGTGSRNYGYTF.

This sequence joins TRBV2 and TRBJ1-2; unclear D gene. The CDR3 consists of 13 residues. Germline CDR1 reads SNHLY; CDR2 reads FYNNEI. V lost 7 bases and J lost 8, with 17 bases in between. CDR3 in amino acids: CASILKDFRGYTF. The CDR3 DNA is TGTGCCAGCATCCTGAAAGACTTCCGGGGCTACACCTTC.

The V gene is TRBV29-1, the J gene TRBJ2-5; D uncertain. Looked up from germline, CDR1 is SQVTM and CDR2 is ANQGSEA. V lost 5 bases and J lost 5, with 12 bases in between. The CDR3 is made up of 12 amino acids. The CDR3 here is CSVRVGRETQYF. In DNA, the CDR3 is TGCAGCGTTCGGGTTGGCCGGGAGACCCAGTACTTC.

The CDR3 spells CASSEGGSGNTIYF. DNA of the CDR3: TGCGCCAGCAGCGAGGGGGGCTCTGGAAACACCATATATTTT. The gene calls are TRBV5-1 and TRBJ1-3; D might be TRBD1 (6 bases). The germline V gene has CDR1 SGHRS and CDR2 YFSETQ. The CDR3 spans 14 residues. V lost 4 bases to trimming and J lost 0 bases, with 8 bases between them.

The V call is TRBV5-8, the J call TRBJ2-1, with D unresolved. V was shortened by 4 bases and J by 0 bases, with 17 bases between the two germline ends. The CDR3 sequence is 17 residues long. Per germline, CDR1 SGHTS and CDR2 YDEGEE. The CDR3 DNA follows: TGTGCCAGCAGCCAATATACGACGGCGAGCTCCTACAATGAGCAGTTCTTC. It is translated as CASSQYTTASSYNEQFF.

This chain connects TRBV2 to TRBJ2-1; no definite D call. Germline loops: CDR1 SNHLY, CDR2 FYNNEI. This CDR3 has 15 amino acids. V dropped 7 bases and J dropped 6 bases, with 19 bases sitting between them. CDR3 protein: CASTPGLKLGNEQFF. The CDR3 DNA follows: TGTGCCAGCACCCCCGGTCTTAAACTCGGCAATGAGCAGTTCTTC.

In DNA form, the CDR3 reads TGTGCCAGCAGTTCCGCTCGAGGGGAAGGGCCGGACTATGGCTACACCTTC. Amino acids: CASSSARGEGPDYGYTF. V gene TRBV6-2 or TRBV6-3 combines with J gene TRBJ1-2; tentative D call: TRBD1 (5 bases). The germline V gene has CDR1 MNHEY and CDR2 SVGEGT. V was clipped by 4 bases and J by 3 bases, with 21 bases between them. This CDR3 is 17 amino acids long.

V is TRBV7-2 and J is TRBJ2-1, with TRBD2 matching over 11 bases. CDR3 length: 19 amino acids. The V gene's germline CDR1 is SGHTA and CDR2 FQGNSA. V was clipped by 0 bases and J by 2 bases; unmatched bases: 9. This chain's CDR3 is CASSLAAIAGGDPYNEQFF. In DNA, the CDR3 is TGTGCCAGCAGCTTAGCGGCCATAGCGGGGGGGGACCCCTACAATGAGCAGTTCTTC. The full variable domain, rest sourced from reference TRBV7-2 and TRBJ2-1, is GAGVSQSPSNKVTEKGKDVELRCDPISGHTALYWYRQSLGQGLEFLIYFQGNSAPDKSGLPSDRFSAERTGGSVSTLTIQRTQQEDSAVYLCASSLAAIAGGDPYNEQFFGPGTRLTVL.

This chain connects TRBV11-2 to TRBJ1-4; D uncertain. V was shortened by 6 bases and J by 3 bases, with 17 bases between the two germline ends. The CDR3 spans 16 residues. CDR1 is SGHAT and CDR2 is FQNNGV in the germline V gene. The CDR3 DNA is TGTGCCAGCAGTCTTCCTACGTACAGTTCTAATGAAAAACTGTTTTTT. Encoded protein: CASSLPTYSSNEKLFF. The variable domain in full, completed from reference TRBV11-2 and TRBJ1-4, reads EAGVAQSPRYKIIEKRQSVAFWCNPISGHATLYWYQQILGQGPKLLIQFQNNGVVDDSQLPKDRFSAERLKGVDSTLKIQPAKLEDSAVYLCASSLPTYSSNEKLFFGSGTQLSVL.

This chain links TRBV5-6 with TRBJ2-5; 11 bases fit TRBD2. Germline V gene data show CDR1 as SGHDT and CDR2 as YYEEEE. The V segment lost 6 bases and the J segment 7 bases; nucleotides outside the gene matches: 20. The CDR3 is 18 residues long. CDR3 coding DNA: TGTGCCAGCACCCCCACTGAGCTAGCGGGGGGACCCAAGAGGACCCAGTACTTC. As protein: CASTPTELAGGPKRTQYF. Combining the CDR3 with reference TRBV5-6 and TRBJ2-5 gives the whole variable domain DAGVTQSPTHLIKTRGQQVTLRCSPKSGHDTVSWYQQALGQGPQFIFQYYEEEERQRGNFPDRFSGHQFPNYSSELNVNALLLGDSALYLCASTPTELAGGPKRTQYFGPGTRLLVL.

J is TRBJ2-2 and V is TRBV5-1; D might be TRBD1 (5 bases). V was clipped by 3 bases and J by 5 bases, with 11 bases between them. The germline V gene has CDR1 SGHRS and CDR2 YFSETQ. The CDR3 loop spans 14 amino acids. In nucleotides, the CDR3 is TGCGCCAGCAGCTCCGACGACAGAACCGGGGAGCTGTTTTTT. Encoded protein: CASSSDDRTGELFF. Based on the CDR3 plus reference TRBV5-1 and TRBJ2-2, the full variable domain is KAGVTQTPRYLIKTRGQQVTLSCSPISGHRSVSWYQQTPGQGLQFLFEYFSETQRNKGNFPGRFSGRQFSNSRSEMNVSTLELGDSALYLCASSSDDRTGELFFGEGSRLTVL.

The chain employs TRBV6-2 or TRBV6-3 and TRBJ1-5; TRBD1 might be the D (6 bases). Germline V gene data show CDR1 as MNHEY and CDR2 as SVGEGT. Trimming took 1 base from V and 5 from J, leaving 9 bases between them. The CDR3 totals 14 residues. CDR3 in amino acids: CASSYLTGHQPQHF. The CDR3 coding sequence is TGTGCCAGCAGTTACTTGACAGGACATCAGCCCCAGCATTTT.

The gene calls are TRBV7-3 and TRBJ1-1; D not resolved. This CDR3 has 14 residues. V lost 2 bases to trimming and J lost 0 bases, with 7 bases between them. Germline loops: CDR1 SGHTA, CDR2 FQGTGA. CDR3 DNA sequence: TGTGCCAGCAGCTTATCCGCGCTGAACACTGAAGCTTTCTTT. Protein sequence: CASSLSALNTEAFF.

The chain uses TRBV7-8 and TRBJ2-7, with 8 bases aligning to TRBD1. This CDR3 has 13 residues. In germline, CDR1 is SGHVS, CDR2 FQNEAQ. After removal of 5 bases from V and 4 bases from J, the junction contained 4 bases not matched to a gene. The DNA for the CDR3 is TGTGCCAGCAGCCGGGACAGGCATTACGAGCAGTACGTC. It specifies CASSRDRHYEQYV.

This chain links TRBV29-1 with TRBJ2-5, with a possible D match to TRBD2 (6 bases). Germline V CDR1 and CDR2: SQVTM, ANQGSEA. Trimming took off 2 bases at V and 7 bases at J, with 17 bases between the two ends. The CDR3 has 14 residues. CDR3 nucleotides: TGCAGCGTTGAAAGGAGGGGCCGGAGGCCGACCCAGTACTTC. It codes for CSVERRGRRPTQYF.

The chain couples TRBV5-1 to TRBJ2-7; TRBD2 agrees at 10 bases. Trimming took 4 bases from V and 3 from J; bases not matched to a gene: 7. From germline, CDR1 is SGHRS and CDR2 YFSETQ. The CDR3 contains 15 residues. The CDR3 loop reads CASSLTSGAYYEQYV. The CDR3 DNA reads TGCGCCAGCAGCCTTACTAGCGGGGCCTACTACGAGCAGTACGTC.

The V gene is TRBV5-1, the J gene TRBJ2-1; D is possibly TRBD2 (5 bases). Trimming took off 4 bases at V and 4 bases at J, with 15 bases between the two ends. The length of the CDR3 is 15 residues. Germline V gives CDR1 SGHRS, CDR2 YFSETQ. The CDR3: CASSLGDGRYNEQFF. In nucleotides, the CDR3 is TGCGCCAGCAGCCTCGGGGATGGAAGGTACAATGAGCAGTTCTTC.